These 17 T cell receptor beta chains were sequenced from one sample in a study of blood T cell repertoires in COVID-19. Assay used: immunoSEQ multiplex PCR; TCRdb lists only in-frame clones, some missing. Of fewer than 500,000 clones in the sample, roughly 90% were seen once. Source material: peripheral blood. The source of these receptors is a woman in her twenties or thirties with active or convalescent COVID-19.

The genes are TRBV3-1 (or the pseudogene TRBV3-2) and TRBJ2-1; 10 positions agree with TRBD2. V shed 1 base, J shed 8 bases, and the junction held 8 bases outside the gene matches. The CDR3 covers 16 residues. CDR1 and CDR2 from the germline V gene are LGHDT and YNNKEL (reference sequence). CDR3 nucleotides: TGTGCCAGCAGCCAAGGTCGGCTAGCGGGGGTGTATGAGCAGTTCTTC. Its protein is CASSQGRLAGVYEQFF.

The CDR3, as DNA: TGTGCCAGCAGTTCATCGTTCAGCCGGGGTGAGCAGTTCTTC. Protein sequence: CASSSSFSRGEQFF. The chain links TRBV6-5 to TRBJ2-1; D is possibly TRBD2 (5 bases). CDR3 size: 14 residues. Germline assignment: CDR1 MNHEY and CDR2 SVGAGI. Trimming took off 4 bases at V and 9 bases at J, with 16 bases between the two ends.

The chain is built from TRBV25-1 and TRBJ2-1, with 12 bases aligning to TRBD2. V gave up 6 bases and J gave up 4 bases; unmatched junction bases: 4. The CDR3 is 15 residues long. Germline lookup yields CDR1 MGHDK and CDR2 SYGVNS. The CDR3 bases are TGTGCCAGCAGGTCAACTAGCGGGAGGTACAATGAGCAGTTCTTC. Protein: CASRSTSGRYNEQFF.

The chain couples TRBV19 to TRBJ1-1; TRBD1 might be the D (6 bases). Germline CDR1 LNHDA, CDR2 SQIVND (reference sequence). The CDR3 runs to 16 residues. V lost 5 bases and J lost 3, with 19 bases in between. DNA of the CDR3: TGTGCCAGTAGTTTGGCGGGAGGGGGGCCCGACACTGAAGCTTTCTTT. Translating gives CASSLAGGGPDTEAFF.

This chain connects TRBV5-1 to TRBJ2-7; 8 bases fit TRBD1. J lost 7 bases, V lost 2 bases, and 5 bases had no gene match. The germline CDR1 and CDR2 sequences are SGHRS and YFSETQ. The CDR3 contains 13 residues. The CDR3 spells CASSLRQGSEQYF. The CDR3, as DNA: TGCGCCAGCAGCTTAAGACAGGGGTCTGAGCAGTACTTC. The variable domain in full, completed from reference TRBV5-1 and TRBJ2-7, reads KAGVTQTPRYLIKTRGQQVTLSCSPISGHRSVSWYQQTPGQGLQFLFEYFSETQRNKGNFPGRFSGRQFSNSRSEMNVSTLELGDSALYLCASSLRQGSEQYFGPGTRLTVT.

The chain carries TRBV27 and TRBJ2-1, with 7 positions matching TRBD2. Germline V CDR1 and CDR2: MNHEY, SMNVEV (reference sequence). The V segment lost 5 bases and the J segment 4 bases; nucleotides outside the gene matches: 8. The CDR3 totals 15 residues. In DNA, the CDR3 is TGTGCCAGCAGTCCACTGGGGGGACTATACAATGAGCAGTTCTTC. It is translated as CASSPLGGLYNEQFF.

The chain joins TRBV3-1 (or the pseudogene TRBV3-2) to TRBJ2-7, with no clear D. The CDR3 contains 13 residues. V lost 2 bases, J lost 3 bases, and 8 bases lay in between. Germline V gives CDR1 LGHDT, CDR2 YNNKEL (reference sequence). CDR3 bases: TGTGCCAGCAGCCAATCCCGGTACTACGAGCAGTACTTC. Translated: CASSQSRYYEQYF.

DNA of the CDR3: TGTGCCAGCAGCTCAGGGGTTTCTGGAAACACCATATATTTT. This translates into CASSSGVSGNTIYF. The chain links TRBV7-8 to TRBJ1-3, with D perhaps matching TRBD1 (6 bases). Germline loops: CDR1 SGHVS, CDR2 FQNEAQ. V was clipped by 4 bases and J by 1 base, with 8 bases between them. CDR3 length equals 14 residues.

This chain links TRBV24-1 with TRBJ1-5, with 7 bases identical to TRBD1. The V gene's germline CDR1 is KGHDR and CDR2 SFDVKD. The CDR3 extends over 16 amino acids. With V trimmed by 4 bases and J by 7 bases, 12 bases remained unmatched. CDR3 sequence reads: CATSEGGGYDRQPQHF. The CDR3 nucleotides read TGTGCCACCAGTGAAGGGGGCGGATATGATCGGCAGCCCCAGCATTTT.

This rearrangement joins TRBV29-1 to TRBJ2-3, with a possible D match to TRBD2 (6 bases). The CDR3 covers 12 residues. CDR1 is SQVTM and CDR2 is ANQGSEA in the germline V gene. The V end was cut by 7 bases, the J end by 8 bases, with 16 bases between. Here the CDR3 reads CSAEGGVGTQYF. CDR3 coding DNA: TGCAGCGCCGAGGGCGGGGTCGGTACGCAGTATTTT.

The chain links TRBV28 to TRBJ2-1, with 9 bases matching TRBD2. There are 15 residues in the CDR3. Germline CDR1 reads MDHEN; CDR2 reads SYDVKM. J gave up 6 bases and V 4 bases, and 7 bases lay outside the gene matches. The CDR3 DNA is TGTGCCAGCAGTTCGACTAGCGGTTTAGTCAATGAGCAGTTCTTC. Amino acids: CASSSTSGLVNEQFF.

This chain uses TRBV13 with TRBJ2-7; D might be TRBD2 (6 bases). This CDR3 comprises 14 residues. Germline CDR1 is PRHDT and CDR2 is FYEKMQ (reference sequence). The V end lost 5 bases, the J end lost 3 bases, and 14 bases lay between the germline ends. The CDR3 is CASSPRLGNYEQYF. The CDR3 region has the DNA TGTGCCAGCAGCCCTCGACTAGGTAACTACGAGCAGTACTTC.

The V call is TRBV7-9, the J call TRBJ1-4, with a weak D call TRBD1 (5 bases). The CDR3 totals 16 residues. V lost 2 bases, J lost 6 bases, and 16 bases lay in between. CDR1 is SEHNR and CDR2 is FQNEAQ in the germline V gene (reference sequence). The chain's CDR3 is CASSLTVRRRDEKLFF. The CDR3 bases are TGTGCCAGCAGCTTAACAGTTCGGCGCAGGGATGAAAAACTGTTTTTT.

V gene TRBV24-1 combines with J gene TRBJ1-5; 9 positions match TRBD1. This CDR3 comprises 17 residues. The germline V gene encodes CDR1 KGHDR and CDR2 SFDVKD. The ends lost 5 bases at V and 2 bases at J; junction bases unmatched: 9. The CDR3 here is CATSVLRTGEGNQPQHF. In DNA, the CDR3 is TGTGCCACCAGTGTCCTCAGGACAGGGGAGGGCAATCAGCCCCAGCATTTT.

The chain couples TRBV3-1 (or the pseudogene TRBV3-2) to TRBJ1-3; D call uncertain. V lost 3 bases and J lost 1, with 13 bases in between. This CDR3 has 16 amino acids. CDR1 is LGHDT and CDR2 is YNNKEL in the germline V gene (reference sequence). The CDR3 is CASSQGSGSSGNTIYF. The DNA for the CDR3 is TGTGCCAGCAGCCAGGGCAGTGGATCTTCTGGAAACACCATATATTTT.

This chain connects TRBV19 to TRBJ2-1; 8 nucleotides agree with TRBD2. The CDR3 totals 15 residues. Trimming removed 3 bases from V and 8 bases from J; junction bases left unmatched: 9. Germline CDR1 is LNHDA and CDR2 is SQIVND (reference sequence). The CDR3 sequence: CASSIEGGRTDEQFF. Here the CDR3 DNA reads TGTGCCAGTAGTATCGAGGGCGGGAGGACGGATGAGCAGTTCTTC.

This rearrangement joins TRBV9 to TRBJ2-7; TRBD2 matches 7 bases. With 4 bases clipped from V and 2 bases from J, the junction kept 9 bases outside the gene matches. The CDR3 loop spans 15 amino acids. Germline V gives CDR1 SGDLS, CDR2 YYNGEE. The CDR3 DNA sequence: TGTGCCAGCAGCACAAGCGGGAACTTACCCTACGAGCAGTACTTC. This gives the protein CASSTSGNLPYEQYF.